These 15 T cell receptor beta chains originate from one sample sequenced in a study of blood T cell repertoires in COVID-19. Libraries were prepared by immunoSEQ multiplex PCR; TCRdb keeps only in-frame clonotypes and omits some of them. The sample holds 350,000 to 550,000 clones, roughly 90% seen once. The material sequenced was peripheral blood. All receptors derive from a woman aged 25-40 years with acute or convalescent COVID-19.

The CDR3 loop reads CAISGVGTSGEFGNEQFF. The CDR3 DNA reads TGTGCCATCAGTGGGGTGGGGACTAGCGGGGAGTTTGGTAATGAGCAGTTCTTC. The V call is TRBV10-3, the J call TRBJ2-1; TRBD2 matches at 13 bases. V trimming: 4 bases; J trimming: 7 bases; junction bases outside the gene matches: 13. The CDR3 totals 18 residues. Per germline, CDR1 ENHRY and CDR2 SYGVKD.

The chain uses TRBV10-2 and TRBJ2-2; 9 bases map to TRBD2. This CDR3 is built from 14 residues. J gave up 6 bases and V 3 bases, and 2 bases lay outside the gene matches. The V gene's germline CDR1 is WSHSY and CDR2 SAAADI. This chain's CDR3 is CASSEGLAPGELFF. The CDR3 DNA reads TGCGCCAGCAGTGAAGGACTAGCGCCCGGGGAGCTGTTTTTT.

The V call is TRBV30, the J call TRBJ1-5; a possible D gene is TRBD1 (5 bases). V lost 0 bases to trimming and J lost 0 bases, with 12 bases between them. In germline, CDR1 is GTSNPN, CDR2 SVGIG (reference sequence). The CDR3 loop spans 16 amino acids. CDR3 bases: TGTGCCTGGAGTGTACGTACGGGGGATAGCAATCAGCCCCAGCATTTT. It yields the protein CAWSVRTGDSNQPQHF.

This sequence joins TRBV7-8 and TRBJ2-1, with 9 bases matching TRBD1. Trimming removed 5 bases from V and 9 bases from J; junction bases left unmatched: 11. This CDR3 region has 15 residues. Germline V gives CDR1 SGHVS, CDR2 FQNEAQ. The CDR3 sequence: CASSITGGSGGEQFF. Written as DNA, the CDR3 is TGTGCCAGCAGCATAACAGGGGGCAGTGGAGGTGAGCAGTTCTTC. Using reference TRBV7-8 and TRBJ2-1 for the parts outside the CDR3, the full variable domain is GAGVSQSPRYKVAKRGQDVALRCDPISGHVSLFWYQQALGQGPEFLTYFQNEAQLDKSGLPSDRFFAERPEGSVSTLKIQRTQQEDSAVYLCASSITGGSGGEQFFGPGTRLTVL.

The V and J genes are TRBV4-2 and TRBJ2-3; unclear D gene. This CDR3 has 16 amino acids. Deletions cut 0 bases from V and 1 base from J, with 11 bases between. Germline V CDR1 and CDR2: LGHNA, YNFKEQ. CDR3 amino acids: CASSQDPAPGTDTQYF. The DNA for the CDR3 is TGTGCCAGCAGCCAAGATCCCGCTCCGGGCACAGATACGCAGTATTTT.

The rearrangement uses TRBV2 and TRBJ2-1; TRBD1 might be the D (5 bases). V lost 6 bases and J 9 bases, leaving 9 bases between the germline ends. CDR1 and CDR2 (germline): SNHLY, FYNNEI. The CDR3 runs to 11 residues. CDR3: CASRQGTEQFF. The CDR3 DNA reads as TGTGCCAGCAGGCAGGGTACTGAGCAGTTCTTC.

V usage is TRBV28 and J usage is TRBJ1-1, with 8 bases lining up with TRBD1. CDR3 length equals 17 residues. Per the germline V gene, CDR1 is MDHEN and CDR2 is SYDVKM. J was trimmed by 8 bases and V by 5 bases; bases with no gene match: 19. CDR3 region: CASSRRPWTGLGREAFF. The DNA of the CDR3 is TGTGCCAGCAGTAGGAGGCCGTGGACAGGGTTAGGAAGGGAAGCTTTCTTT.

The V and J genes are TRBV19 and TRBJ1-2; D uncertain. Trimming pared 5 bases from V and 8 bases from J, leaving 12 bases between. The CDR3 loop spans 12 amino acids. Germline CDR1 is LNHDA and CDR2 is SQIVND (reference sequence). The CDR3 nucleotides are TGTGCCAGTAGTTCCAGAGGAAGCGGCTACACCTTC. It codes for CASSSRGSGYTF.

This sequence joins TRBV29-1 and TRBJ1-2, with unresolved D. CDR1 and CDR2 from the germline V gene are SQVTM and ANQGSEA. The germline V and J ends were trimmed by 1 base and 2 bases, with 8 bases remaining between them. The CDR3 is 13 amino acids. In nucleotides, the CDR3 is TGCAGCGTTGAAGTAGCGCTGAACTATGGCTACACCTTC. Translated, it gives CSVEVALNYGYTF.

V and J are TRBV25-1 and TRBJ2-5; 7 bases line up with TRBD2. Germline V gene data show CDR1 as MGHDK and CDR2 as SYGVNS. This CDR3 is built from 15 residues. Germline trimming cut 2 bases from V and 5 bases from J; bases unmatched to any gene: 8. The CDR3 spells CASSEGYGGGETQYF. The CDR3 bases are TGTGCCAGCAGTGAAGGGTACGGGGGAGGGGAGACCCAGTACTTC.

This clone was counted once. The chain carries TRBV5-4 and TRBJ2-1; 9 bases align to TRBD1. The CDR3 runs 15 residues. Germline V gene sequence: CDR1 SGHNT, CDR2 YYREEE (reference sequence). The V and J ends lost 5 bases and 8 bases, in that order; junction bases with no gene match: 11. The CDR3 loop is CASRPWDRDRHEQFF. The CDR3 coding sequence is TGTGCCAGCAGACCCTGGGACAGGGATAGACATGAGCAGTTCTTC.

In its sample, this clone was seen once. V is TRBV6-5 and J is TRBJ1-2; a weak D match, TRBD1 (6 bases). Trimming pared 6 bases from V and 3 bases from J, leaving 17 bases between. The V gene's germline CDR1 is MNHEY and CDR2 SVGAGI. CDR3 length: 15 residues. Here the CDR3 DNA reads TGTGCCAGCAGGGCACCTCCGGGACATCACTATGGCTACACCTTC. This translates into CASRAPPGHHYGYTF.

This chain connects TRBV5-1 to TRBJ2-3, with 9 bases identical to TRBD2. V trimming: 4 bases; J trimming: 2 bases; junction bases outside the gene matches: 11. CDR3 size: 17 residues. Germline V gene data show CDR1 as SGHRS and CDR2 as YFSETQ. CDR3 amino acids: CASSPLGRGGATDTQYF. CDR3 coding DNA: TGCGCCAGCAGCCCCCTGGGGCGGGGGGGCGCCACAGATACGCAGTATTTT.

Points on this clone: This sample includes further DNA sequences coding for the same CDR3. This sequence joins TRBV2 and TRBJ2-1; TRBD2 matches at 11 bases. The CDR3 length is 16 residues. The J segment lost 5 bases and the V segment lost 1 base, leaving 4 bases of the junction unmatched. CDR1 and CDR2 (germline): SNHLY, FYNNEI. CDR3: CASSEEGLAGHNEQFF. In DNA form, the CDR3 reads TGTGCCAGCAGTGAAGAAGGACTAGCGGGCCACAATGAGCAGTTCTTC.

The chain carries TRBV28 and TRBJ1-1; D may be TRBD1 (5 bases). V lost 9 bases and J lost 3, with 17 bases in between. The length of the CDR3 is 14 residues. Per germline, CDR1 MDHEN and CDR2 SYDVKM. The chain's CDR3 is CASRIPRDHTEAFF. The CDR3 nucleotides read TGTGCCAGTAGAATACCCAGGGATCACACTGAAGCTTTCTTT.